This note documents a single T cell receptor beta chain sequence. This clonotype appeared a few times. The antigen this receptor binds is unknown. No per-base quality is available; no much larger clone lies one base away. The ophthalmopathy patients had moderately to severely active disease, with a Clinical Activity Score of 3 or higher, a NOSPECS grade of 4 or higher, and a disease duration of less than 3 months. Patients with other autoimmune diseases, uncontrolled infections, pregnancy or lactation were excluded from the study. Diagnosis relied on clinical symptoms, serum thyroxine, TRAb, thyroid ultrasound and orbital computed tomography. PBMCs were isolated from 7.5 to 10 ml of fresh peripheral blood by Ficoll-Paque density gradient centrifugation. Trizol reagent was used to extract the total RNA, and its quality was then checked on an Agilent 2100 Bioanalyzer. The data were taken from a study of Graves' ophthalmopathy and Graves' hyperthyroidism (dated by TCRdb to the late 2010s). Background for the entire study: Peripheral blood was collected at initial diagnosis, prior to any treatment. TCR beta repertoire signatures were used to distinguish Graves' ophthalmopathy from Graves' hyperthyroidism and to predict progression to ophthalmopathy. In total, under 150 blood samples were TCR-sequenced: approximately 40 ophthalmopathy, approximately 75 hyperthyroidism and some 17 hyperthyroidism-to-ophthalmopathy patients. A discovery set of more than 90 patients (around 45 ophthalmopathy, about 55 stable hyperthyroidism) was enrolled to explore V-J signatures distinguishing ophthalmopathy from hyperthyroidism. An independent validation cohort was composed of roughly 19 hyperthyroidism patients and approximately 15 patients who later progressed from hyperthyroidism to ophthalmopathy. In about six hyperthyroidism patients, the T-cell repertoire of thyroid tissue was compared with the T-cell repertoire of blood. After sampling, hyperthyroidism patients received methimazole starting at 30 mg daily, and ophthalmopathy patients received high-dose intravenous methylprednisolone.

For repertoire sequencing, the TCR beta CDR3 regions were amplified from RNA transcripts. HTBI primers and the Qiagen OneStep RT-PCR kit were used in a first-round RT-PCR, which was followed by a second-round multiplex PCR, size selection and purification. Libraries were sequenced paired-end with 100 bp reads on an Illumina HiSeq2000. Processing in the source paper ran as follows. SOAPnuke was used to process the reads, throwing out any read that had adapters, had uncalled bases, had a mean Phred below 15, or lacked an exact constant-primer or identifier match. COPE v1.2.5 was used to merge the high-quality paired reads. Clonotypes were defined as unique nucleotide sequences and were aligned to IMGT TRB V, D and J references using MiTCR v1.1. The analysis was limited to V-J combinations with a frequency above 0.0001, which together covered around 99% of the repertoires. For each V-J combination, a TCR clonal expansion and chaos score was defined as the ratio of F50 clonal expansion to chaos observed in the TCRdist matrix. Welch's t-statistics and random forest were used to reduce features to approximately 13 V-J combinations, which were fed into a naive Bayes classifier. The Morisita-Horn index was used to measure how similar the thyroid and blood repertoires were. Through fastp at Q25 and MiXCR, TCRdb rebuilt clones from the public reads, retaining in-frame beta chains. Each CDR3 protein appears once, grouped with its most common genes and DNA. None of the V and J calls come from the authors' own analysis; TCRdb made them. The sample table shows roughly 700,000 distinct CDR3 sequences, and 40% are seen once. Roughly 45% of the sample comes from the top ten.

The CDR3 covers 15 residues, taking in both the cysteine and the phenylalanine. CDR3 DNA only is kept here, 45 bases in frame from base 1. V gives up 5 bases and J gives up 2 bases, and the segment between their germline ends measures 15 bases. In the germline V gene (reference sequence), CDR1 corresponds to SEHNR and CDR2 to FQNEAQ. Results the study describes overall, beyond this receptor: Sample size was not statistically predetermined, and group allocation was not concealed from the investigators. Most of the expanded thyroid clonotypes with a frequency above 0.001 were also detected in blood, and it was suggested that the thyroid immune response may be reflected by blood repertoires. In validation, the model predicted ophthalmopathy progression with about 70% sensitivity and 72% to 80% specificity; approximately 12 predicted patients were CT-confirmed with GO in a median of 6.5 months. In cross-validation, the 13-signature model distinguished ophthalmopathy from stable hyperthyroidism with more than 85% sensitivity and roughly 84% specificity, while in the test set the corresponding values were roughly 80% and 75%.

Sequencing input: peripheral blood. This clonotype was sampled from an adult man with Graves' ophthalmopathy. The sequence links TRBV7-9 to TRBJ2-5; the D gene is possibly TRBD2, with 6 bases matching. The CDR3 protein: CASSQAALAQETQYF. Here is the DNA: TGTGCCAGCAGCCAAGCGGCCCTAGCGCAAGAGACCCAGTACTTC.